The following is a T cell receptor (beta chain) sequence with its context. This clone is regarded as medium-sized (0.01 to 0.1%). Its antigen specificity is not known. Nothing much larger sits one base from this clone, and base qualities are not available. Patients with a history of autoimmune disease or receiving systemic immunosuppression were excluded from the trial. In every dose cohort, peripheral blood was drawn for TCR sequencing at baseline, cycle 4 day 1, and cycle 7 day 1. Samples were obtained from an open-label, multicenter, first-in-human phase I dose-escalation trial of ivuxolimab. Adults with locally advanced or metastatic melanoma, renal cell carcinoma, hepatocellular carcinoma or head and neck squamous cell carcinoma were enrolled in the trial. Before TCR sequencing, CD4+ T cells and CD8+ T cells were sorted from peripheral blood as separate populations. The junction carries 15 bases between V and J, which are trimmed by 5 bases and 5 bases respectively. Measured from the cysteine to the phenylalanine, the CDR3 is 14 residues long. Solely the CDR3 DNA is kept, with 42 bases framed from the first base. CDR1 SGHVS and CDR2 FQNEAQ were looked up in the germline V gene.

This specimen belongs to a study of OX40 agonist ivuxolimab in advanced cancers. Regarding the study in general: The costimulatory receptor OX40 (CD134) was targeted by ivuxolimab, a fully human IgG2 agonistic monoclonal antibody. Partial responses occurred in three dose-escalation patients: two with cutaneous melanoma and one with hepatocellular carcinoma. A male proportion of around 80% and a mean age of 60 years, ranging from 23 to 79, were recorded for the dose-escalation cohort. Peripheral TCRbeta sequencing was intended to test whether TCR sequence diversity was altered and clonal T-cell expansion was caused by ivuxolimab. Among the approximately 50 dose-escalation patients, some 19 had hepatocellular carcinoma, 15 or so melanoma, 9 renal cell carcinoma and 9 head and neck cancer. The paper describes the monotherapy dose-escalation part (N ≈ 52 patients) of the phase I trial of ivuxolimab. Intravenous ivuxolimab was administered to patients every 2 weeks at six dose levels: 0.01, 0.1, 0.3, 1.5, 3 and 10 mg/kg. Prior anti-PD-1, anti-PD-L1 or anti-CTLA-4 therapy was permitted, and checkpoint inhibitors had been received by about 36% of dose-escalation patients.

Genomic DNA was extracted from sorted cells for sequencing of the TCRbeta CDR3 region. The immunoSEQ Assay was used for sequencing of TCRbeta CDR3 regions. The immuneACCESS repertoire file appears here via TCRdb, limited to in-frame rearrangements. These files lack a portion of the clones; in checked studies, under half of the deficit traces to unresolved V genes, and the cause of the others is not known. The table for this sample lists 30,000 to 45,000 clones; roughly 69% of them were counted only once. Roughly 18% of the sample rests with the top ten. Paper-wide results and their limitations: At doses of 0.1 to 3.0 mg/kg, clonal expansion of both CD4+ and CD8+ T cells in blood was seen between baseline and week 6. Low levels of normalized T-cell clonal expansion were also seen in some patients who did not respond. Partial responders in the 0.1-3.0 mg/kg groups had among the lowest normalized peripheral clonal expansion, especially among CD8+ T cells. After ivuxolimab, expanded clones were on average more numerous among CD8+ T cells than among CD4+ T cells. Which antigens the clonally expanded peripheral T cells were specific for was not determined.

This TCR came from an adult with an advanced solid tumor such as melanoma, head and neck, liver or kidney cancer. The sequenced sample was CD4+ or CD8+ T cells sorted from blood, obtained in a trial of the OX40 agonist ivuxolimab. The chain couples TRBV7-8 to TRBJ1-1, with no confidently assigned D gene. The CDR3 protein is CASSPPGYLTEAFF. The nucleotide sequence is TGTGCCAGCAGCCCTCCTGGGTATTTGACTGAAGCTTTCTTT. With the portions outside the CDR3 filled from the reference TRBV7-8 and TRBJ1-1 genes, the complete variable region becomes GAGVSQSPRYKVAKRGQDVALRCDPISGHVSLFWYQQALGQGPEFLTYFQNEAQLDKSGLPSDRFFAERPEGSVSTLKIQRTQQEDSAVYLCASSPPGYLTEAFFGQGTRLTVV.